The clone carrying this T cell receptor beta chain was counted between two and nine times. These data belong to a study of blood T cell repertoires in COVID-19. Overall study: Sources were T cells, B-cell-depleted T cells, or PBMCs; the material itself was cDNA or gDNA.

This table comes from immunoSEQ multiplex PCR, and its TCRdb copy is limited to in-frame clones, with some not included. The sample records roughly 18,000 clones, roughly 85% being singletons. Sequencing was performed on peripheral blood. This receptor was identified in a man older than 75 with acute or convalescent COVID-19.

The CDR3 protein is CASSPNDRSVRQYF. CDR3 DNA: TGTGCCAGCTCACCTAATGACAGATCAGTTAGGCAGTACTTC. The chain combines TRBV18 with TRBJ2-7; D is perhaps TRBD1 (5 bases). This CDR3 has 14 residues. With 3 bases removed from V and 9 bases from J, the gap between germline ends came to 18 bases. In germline, CDR1 is KGHSH, CDR2 LQKENI.